This T cell receptor beta chain was recovered during a study of shared clonotypes between healthy human individuals (dated by TCRdb to 2019 to 2021). Some background on the complete study: The cohort included three men and a couple of women between 18 and 49 years of age. Per donor, three plates each were used for CD4 naive and CD4 memory, two for CD8 naive, and one for CD8 memory. To estimate repertoire size and how much clonotypes are shared between individuals, the study performed deep sequencing of blood TCR repertoires from roughly five healthy adults. To increase sequencing depth and limit assay-specific biases, different laboratories used diverse techniques to prepare libraries and sequence TCR repertoires. Leukapheresis yielded between about 0.94 and 9 billion PBMCs per donor. Findings and caveats that apply to the study as a whole: Naive subsets generally had larger estimated clonotype richness than memory subsets did. Based on pairwise subsampling, the degree of clonotype sharing among donors was expected to be affected by sequencing depth. When a few donors were compared, the shared fraction of clonotypes was about 5% for naive CD4, 3.5% for naive CD8, 2.3% for memory CD4, and 0.3% to 0.5% for memory CD8. Clonotypes shared by all four sorted-subset donors showed higher generation probabilities than non-shared clonotypes. Sampling was restricted to blood, and TCR repertoires in tissue are likely to differ from TCR repertoires in blood. The small number of donors limited the genetic and exposure-history diversity represented. Incomplete sequencing was indicated by rarefaction of sorted-subset datasets, despite the large sequencing depth.

Healthy HIV-negative adults with no recently reported acute infections or vaccinations were included as donors. All donors were Caucasian adults living in Nashville, Tennessee, USA. Magnetic negative selection was used to enrich CD4+ T cells, after which naive cells were positively selected on CD45RA and the negative fraction became the memory subset. Blood was collected by leukapheresis, and PBMCs were isolated by Ficoll-Histopaque density gradient centrifugation and then cryopreserved in liquid nitrogen vapor phase. Analytical flow cytometry was used to check the purity and quantity of every magnetically sorted T cell population. From each sorted fraction, genomic DNA was isolated and quantified by UV absorbance on a Nanodrop 2000c. Points on this clone: It has no known antigen specificity. No base quality information exists; no much larger clone differs at one position.

Trimming removed 4 bases from V and 5 bases from J, leaving 16 bases between the germline ends. CDR1 and CDR2, looked up from the germline V gene (reference sequence), are SGHNT and YYREEE. From its cysteine to its phenylalanine, the CDR3 spans 16 amino acids. The DNA shown is the 48-base CDR3, in frame from base 1. TCR CDR3 regions were amplified from genomic DNA by multiplex PCR using the deep immunoSEQ assay. Extracted genomic DNA from each cell subset was distributed evenly across all wells of several immunoSEQ 96-well plates, and each plate was treated as a replicate. Each replicate PCR for sorted subsets received approximately 200 ng genomic DNA, equal to roughly 33,000 T cell genomes. Purified libraries were measured with a Qubit 3.0 fluorometer, size-checked on a Bioanalyzer 2100, and measured again with the KAPA Library Quantification kit. Every immunoSEQ 96-well plate was sequenced on a dedicated single-read 150-cycle Illumina NextSeq 550 flow cell. In the source study's methods: Because the immunoSEQ output held only junctional sequences and lacked quality scores, the filtering could not match the filtering applied to full-length reads. Sequences were annotated with PyIR, a Python wrapper for IgBLAST v1.9, and V/J genes and CDR3 were assigned using IMGT germline references. Reads were filtered out if the reads had weak V/J assignments (E-value above 1e-6), no CDR3, stop codons, out-of-frame junctions, or ambiguous translated residues. V3J clonotypes were defined by identical inferred V gene, J gene, and CDR3 amino acid sequence. Percentage overlap between repertoires was calculated by dividing the number of shared unique clonotypes by the size of the smaller repertoire. Richness of each repertoire was evaluated using RTK rarefaction, the Chao1 estimator, and Recon v2.1 estimates of unobserved clonotypes. For all TCRbeta clonotypes obtained by the gDNA method from a handful of donors, generation probabilities were computed with OLGA. In its TCRdb copy, this immuneACCESS table keeps in-frame sequences only and misses some clones. Where compared with another copy, unresolved V genes explain less than half of these, and the others have no known cause. Clone size and the V and J calls come from that table; the DNA yielded D and trimming. This sample has some 2 million clones in its table, and roughly 94% of those were observed once. 0.13% of the sample lies in the top ten.

The sequence joins TRBV5-4 to TRBJ1-6, with the D gene uncertain. Sequencing was carried out using naive CD4+ T cells sorted from blood. The sample's cell subset or site label is to be understood as: CD45RA+ positively selected. This receptor was taken from a man aged 18 to 30 in good health. For the CDR3, the sequence is CASSPPFGKDNSPLHF. The DNA sequence follows: TGTGCCAGCAGCCCCCCATTCGGAAAGGATAATTCACCCCTCCACTTT.